These 14 T cell receptor beta chains share one sample of origin, sequenced in a study of blood T cell repertoires in COVID-19. Clones were read by immunoSEQ multiplex PCR, and TCRdb kept only the in-frame ones, dropping some. The sample shows a few hundred thousand clones, approximately 90% of them seen only once. The sequenced material came from PBMCs or T cells enriched from blood (not recorded which). Source of these receptors: a woman aged 18-30 years who had recovered from COVID-19.

This clone has just a few counts. The chain uses TRBV19 and TRBJ2-7, with TRBD2 as a possible D gene (6 bases). The CDR3 is 18 amino acids. V was trimmed by 2 bases and J by 4 bases, leaving 24 bases between them. Germline loops: CDR1 LNHDA, CDR2 SQIVND (reference sequence). CDR3 nucleotide sequence: TGTGCCAGTAGTATACGGTTGCCAGCTCTTGGGGGGTATTACGAGCAGTACTTC. Translating gives CASSIRLPALGGYYEQYF.

The chain uses TRBV6-5 and TRBJ1-2, with TRBD1 identical over 9 bases. V trimming: 5 bases; J trimming: 4 bases; junction bases outside the gene matches: 8. This CDR3 is built from 15 residues. Germline CDR1 is MNHEY and CDR2 is SVGAGI. For the CDR3, the DNA is TGTGCCAGCAGTAGGACAGACAGGGGGGTCTATGGCTACACCTTC. Its protein product is CASSRTDRGVYGYTF.

The chain recombines TRBV6-1 with TRBJ1-3; D is undetermined. Germline V gives CDR1 MNHNS, CDR2 SASEGT. The length of the CDR3 is 19 residues. Between the trimmed V and J ends, which lost 3 bases and 3 bases, there was a span of 24 bases. The CDR3 loop reads CASSDFEAADHIFGNTIYF. The DNA for the CDR3 is TGTGCCAGCAGTGATTTCGAGGCAGCGGACCATATTTTTGGAAACACCATATATTTT.

J is TRBJ1-2 and V is TRBV27; no firm D call. With 2 bases removed from V and 1 base from J, the gap between germline ends came to 17 bases. The CDR3 sequence is 17 residues long. The germline V gene has CDR1 MNHEY and CDR2 SMNVEV (reference sequence). The CDR3 spells CASSLRGPSNFNYGYTF. DNA for the CDR3: TGTGCCAGCAGTTTAAGAGGCCCCTCCAATTTTAACTATGGCTACACCTTC.

The chain employs TRBV5-4 and TRBJ2-5; maybe TRBD2 (5 bases). Trimming removed 0 bases at V and 5 bases at J, with 8 bases between. The CDR3 sequence is 13 residues long. The V gene's germline CDR1 is SGHNT and CDR2 YYREEE (reference sequence). CDR3 nucleotide sequence: TGTGCCAGCAGCTTGGCCGGGGTCGAGACCCAGTACTTC. Residues: CASSLAGVETQYF.

The chain is built from TRBV3-1 (or the pseudogene TRBV3-2) and TRBJ2-1; TRBD1 agrees at 10 bases. V gave up 4 bases and J gave up 10 bases; unmatched junction bases: 7. The germline V gene has CDR1 LGHDT and CDR2 YNNKEL (reference sequence). There are 14 residues in the CDR3. The CDR3 DNA reads as TGTGCCAGCAGCCGTGACAGGGGGCACGGAGAGCAGTTCTTC. It translates to CASSRDRGHGEQFF.

The rearrangement links TRBV6-5 to TRBJ2-7; possible D gene TRBD2, 6 bases. The V and J ends lost 5 bases and 4 bases respectively, with 15 bases between them. Germline CDR1 MNHEY, CDR2 SVGAGI. The CDR3 has 14 residues. This CDR3 is CASSPGTPTYEQYF. The CDR3 DNA reads as TGTGCCAGCAGTCCCGGGACTCCCACTTACGAGCAGTACTTC.

This clone came up once. The rearrangement links TRBV28 to TRBJ2-7; TRBD1 agrees at 8 bases. This CDR3 spans 15 amino acids. V trimming: 6 bases; J trimming: 1 base; junction bases outside the gene matches: 8. Germline V gene data show CDR1 as MDHEN and CDR2 as SYDVKM. The CDR3, as DNA: TGTGCCAGCAGCTCCGGGACAGGCGGTTCCTACGAGCAGTACTTC. The encoded protein is CASSSGTGGSYEQYF. The complete variable domain, with remaining parts taken from reference TRBV28 and TRBJ2-7, reads DVKVTQSSRYLVKRTGEKVFLECVQDMDHENMFWYRQDPGLGLRLIYFSYDVKMKEKGDIPEGYSVSREKKERFSLILESASTNQTSMYLCASSSGTGGSYEQYFGPGTRLTVT.

The chain recombines TRBV9 with TRBJ1-2; D remains ambiguous. The V and J ends lost 0 bases and 5 bases respectively, with 5 bases between them. This CDR3 has 12 amino acids. Germline V CDR1 and CDR2: SGDLS, YYNGEE. CDR3: CASSVGLYGYTF. Here the CDR3 DNA reads TGTGCCAGCAGCGTAGGTCTATATGGCTACACCTTC.

The V and J genes are TRBV7-8 and TRBJ1-5; D ambiguous. In germline, CDR1 is SGHVS, CDR2 FQNEAQ. This CDR3 has 13 amino acids. Trimming stripped 1 base from V and 7 bases from J, with 8 bases between. The CDR3 here is CASSLVEQQPQHF. CDR3 sequence (DNA): TGTGCCAGCAGCTTAGTTGAACAGCAGCCCCAGCATTTT.

The CDR3 here is CASSKVGGCPYNSPLHF. CDR3 nucleotide sequence: TGTGCCAGCAGCAAAGTGGGAGGCTGTCCCTATAATTCACCCCTCCACTTT. J is TRBJ1-6 and V is TRBV21-1. TRBV21-1 represents a pseudogene. The CDR3 has 17 amino acids.

The V call is TRBV28, the J call TRBJ2-5; 7 bases fit TRBD2. This CDR3 is 16 amino acids long. V was pared by 8 bases and J by 4 bases, with 16 bases of the junction left unmatched. Germline CDR1 and CDR2: MDHEN and SYDVKM. CDR3 DNA: TGTGCCAGCGGGGGGGAGCCGAGCGGGGTAGTAGAGACCCAGTACTTC. Translated: CASGGEPSGVVETQYF.

This clone was found once. The chain uses TRBV6-1 and TRBJ1-4; 9 bases are shared with TRBD1. The CDR3 covers 15 residues. V shed 0 bases, J shed 10 bases, and the junction held 6 bases outside the gene matches. CDR1 is MNHNS, CDR2 SASEGT, per germline. Written as DNA, the CDR3 is TGTGCCAGCAGTGAAGCGTGGACAGGGGTTGGAAAACTGTTTTTT. Amino acids: CASSEAWTGVGKLFF.

The rearrangement joins TRBV3-1 (or the pseudogene TRBV3-2) to TRBJ2-1, with 9 bases lining up with TRBD1. Germline V lookup: CDR1 LGHDT, CDR2 YNNKEL (reference sequence). Trimming removed 5 bases from V and 0 bases from J; junction bases left unmatched: 5. This CDR3 spans 16 amino acids. The CDR3, as DNA: TGTGCCAGCAGCGACACAGGGGGCAGCTCCTACAATGAGCAGTTCTTC. This gives the protein CASSDTGGSSYNEQFF.